The clone carrying this T cell receptor (beta chain) was detected only a few times. The antigen is unknown. TCR cDNA, made by 5'RACE template switching, carried an added universal primer site and UMIs. One entry per CDR3 protein, called by TCRdb with MiXCR from the 5' RACE reads. The table has about 580,000 distinct CDR3 sequences, about a sixth seen once. This sample stems from a study of T cells after yellow fever vaccination. Study results and limitations: Sorted repertoires could include abundant contaminating clonotypes from bulk cells. The booster response re-showed most primary clones: around 95% CD4, almost 90% CD8.

Specimen: PBMCs, collected 5 to 6 days after the first yellow fever vaccination. The clonotype was recovered from a man aged 18 to 29 who received the YFV17D yellow fever vaccine.

The CDR3 region has the DNA TGTGCCAGCAGTCCTGGGACTTTTACTGGAAACACCATATATTTT. Translated, it gives CASSPGTFTGNTIYF. V is TRBV12-3 or TRBV12-4 and J is TRBJ1-3; the D gene is possibly TRBD1 (5 bases). The CDR3 covers 15 residues. Trimming removed 5 bases at V and 2 bases at J, with 13 bases between.